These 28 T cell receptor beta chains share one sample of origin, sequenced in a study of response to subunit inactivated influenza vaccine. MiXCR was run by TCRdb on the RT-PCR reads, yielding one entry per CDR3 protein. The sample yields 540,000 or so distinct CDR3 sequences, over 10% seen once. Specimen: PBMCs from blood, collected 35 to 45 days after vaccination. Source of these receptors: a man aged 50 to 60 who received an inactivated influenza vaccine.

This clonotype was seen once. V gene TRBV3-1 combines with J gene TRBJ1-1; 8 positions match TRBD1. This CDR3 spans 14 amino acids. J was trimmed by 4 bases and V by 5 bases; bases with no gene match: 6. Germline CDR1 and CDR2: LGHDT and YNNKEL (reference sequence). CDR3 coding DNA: TGTGCCAGCAGCGTTCAGGGGGCTGGCACTGAAGCTTTCTTT. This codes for CASSVQGAGTEAFF. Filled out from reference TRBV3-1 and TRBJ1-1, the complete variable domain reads DTAVSQTPKYLVTQMGNDKSIKCEQNLGHDTMYWYKQDSKKFLKIMFSYNNKELIINETVPNRFSPKSPDKAHLNLHINSLELGDSAVYFCASSVQGAGTEAFFGQGTRLTVV.

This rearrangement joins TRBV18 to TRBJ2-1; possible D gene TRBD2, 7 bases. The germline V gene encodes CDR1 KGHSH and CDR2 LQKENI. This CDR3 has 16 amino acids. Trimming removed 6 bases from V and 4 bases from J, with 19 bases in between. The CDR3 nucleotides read TGTGCCAGCTCCCCTAACAAGGGGGAGGGGTACAATGAGCAGTTCTTC. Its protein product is CASSPNKGEGYNEQFF.

This CDR3 reads CASSRGQGLHEQFF. Here the CDR3 DNA reads TGTGCCAGCAGTCGGGGACAGGGATTGCATGAGCAGTTCTTC. This sequence joins TRBV6-2 or TRBV6-3 and TRBJ2-1; 9 bases align to TRBD1. Germline V gene sequence: CDR1 MNHEY, CDR2 SVGEGT. V shed 5 bases and J 8 bases; nucleotides not matched to a gene: 7. The CDR3 has 14 residues.

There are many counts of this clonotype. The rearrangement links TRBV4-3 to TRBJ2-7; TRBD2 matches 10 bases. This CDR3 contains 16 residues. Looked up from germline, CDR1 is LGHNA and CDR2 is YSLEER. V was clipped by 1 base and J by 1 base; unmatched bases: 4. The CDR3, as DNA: TGCGCCAGCAGCCAAGGGACTAGCGGCCTGTCCTACGAGCAGTACTTC. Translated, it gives CASSQGTSGLSYEQYF.

CDR3 in DNA: TGTGCCAGCAGGAACCTCGACAGCAGCTATGGCTACACCTTC. It codes for CASRNLDSSYGYTF. The chain combines TRBV6-1 with TRBJ1-2; perhaps TRBD1 as D (5 bases). V lost 6 bases and J 4 bases, leaving 15 bases between the germline ends. The CDR3 spans 14 residues. Germline CDR1 is MNHNS and CDR2 is SASEGT.

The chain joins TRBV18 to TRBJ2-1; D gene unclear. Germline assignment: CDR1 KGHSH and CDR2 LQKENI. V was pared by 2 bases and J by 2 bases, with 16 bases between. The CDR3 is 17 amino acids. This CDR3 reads CASSPSPGVNAYNEQFF. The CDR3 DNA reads TGTGCCAGCTCACCATCCCCGGGCGTTAATGCCTACAATGAGCAGTTCTTC.

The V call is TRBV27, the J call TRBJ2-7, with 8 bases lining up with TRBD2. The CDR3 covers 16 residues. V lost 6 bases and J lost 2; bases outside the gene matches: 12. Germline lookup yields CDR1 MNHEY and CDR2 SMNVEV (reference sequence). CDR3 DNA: TGTGCCAGCAGCCGCACTAGCGGAGCCTTTACCTACGAGCAGTACTTC. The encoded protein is CASSRTSGAFTYEQYF.

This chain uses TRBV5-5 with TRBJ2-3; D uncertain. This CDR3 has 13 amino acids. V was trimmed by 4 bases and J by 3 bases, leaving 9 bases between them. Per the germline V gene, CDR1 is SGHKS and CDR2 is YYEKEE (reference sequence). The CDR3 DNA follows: TGTGCCAGCAGCAATAGGTGGACAGATACGCAGTATTTT. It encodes CASSNRWTDTQYF.

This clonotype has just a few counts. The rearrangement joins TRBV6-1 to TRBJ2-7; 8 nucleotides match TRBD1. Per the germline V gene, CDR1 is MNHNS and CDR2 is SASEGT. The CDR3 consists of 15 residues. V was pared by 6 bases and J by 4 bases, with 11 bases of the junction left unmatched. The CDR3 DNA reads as TGTGCCAGCAGCCCGACCCAGGGGGCGCGTTACGAGCAGTACTTC. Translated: CASSPTQGARYEQYF.

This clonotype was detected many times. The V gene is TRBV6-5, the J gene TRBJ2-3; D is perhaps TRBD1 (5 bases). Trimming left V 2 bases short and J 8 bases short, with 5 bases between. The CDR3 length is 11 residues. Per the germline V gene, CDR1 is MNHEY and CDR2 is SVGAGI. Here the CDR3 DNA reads TGTGCCAGCAGTTACAGGGGTACGCAGTATTTT. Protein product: CASSYRGTQYF.

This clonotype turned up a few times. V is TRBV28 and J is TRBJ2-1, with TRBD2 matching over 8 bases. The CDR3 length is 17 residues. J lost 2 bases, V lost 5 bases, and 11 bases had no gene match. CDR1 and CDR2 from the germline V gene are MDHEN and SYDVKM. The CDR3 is CASSQLDSRGAYNEQFF. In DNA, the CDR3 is TGTGCCAGCAGTCAACTCGACTCGCGGGGGGCCTACAATGAGCAGTTCTTC.

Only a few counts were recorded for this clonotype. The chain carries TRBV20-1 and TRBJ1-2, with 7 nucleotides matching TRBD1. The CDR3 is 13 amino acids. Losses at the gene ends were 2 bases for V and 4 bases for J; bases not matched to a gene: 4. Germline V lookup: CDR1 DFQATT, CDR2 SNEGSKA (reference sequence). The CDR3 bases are TGCAGTGCTAGAAATAACAGGGGCTATGGCTACACCTTC. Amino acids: CSARNNRGYGYTF.

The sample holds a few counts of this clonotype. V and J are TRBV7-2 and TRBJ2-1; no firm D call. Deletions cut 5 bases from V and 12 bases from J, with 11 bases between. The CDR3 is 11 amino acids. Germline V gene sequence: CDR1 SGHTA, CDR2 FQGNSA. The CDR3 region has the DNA TGTGCCAGCAGCCCTAGGACCGCGCAGTTCTTC. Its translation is CASSPRTAQFF.

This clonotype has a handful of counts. The CDR3 DNA reads TGCGCCAGCAGCCTCCCAGGGGAGCAGCCCCAGCATTTT. It specifies CASSLPGEQPQHF. The chain uses TRBV4-1 and TRBJ1-5, with a tentative D call TRBD1 (6 bases). This CDR3 comprises 13 residues. Germline loops: CDR1 MGHRA, CDR2 YSYEKL. Trimming removed 4 bases from V and 7 bases from J, with 11 bases in between.

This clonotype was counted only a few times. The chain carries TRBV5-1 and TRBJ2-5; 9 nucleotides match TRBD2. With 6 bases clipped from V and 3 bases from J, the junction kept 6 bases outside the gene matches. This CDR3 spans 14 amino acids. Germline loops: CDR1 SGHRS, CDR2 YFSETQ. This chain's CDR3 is CASNGGRAEETQYF. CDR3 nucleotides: TGCGCCAGCAATGGCGGGAGGGCCGAAGAGACCCAGTACTTC.

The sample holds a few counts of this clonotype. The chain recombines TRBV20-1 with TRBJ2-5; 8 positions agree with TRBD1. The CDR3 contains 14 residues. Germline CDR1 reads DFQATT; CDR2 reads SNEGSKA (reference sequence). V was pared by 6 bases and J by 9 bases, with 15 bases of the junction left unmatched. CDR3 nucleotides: TGCAGTGCGACCGGGACAGGAGGCCTCCTGGCCCAGTACTTC. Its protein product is CSATGTGGLLAQYF.

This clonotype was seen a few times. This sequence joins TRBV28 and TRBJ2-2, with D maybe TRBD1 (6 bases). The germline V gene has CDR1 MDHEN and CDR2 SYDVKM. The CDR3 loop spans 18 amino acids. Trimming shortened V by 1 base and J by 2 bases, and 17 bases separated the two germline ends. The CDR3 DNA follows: TGTGCCAGCAGTTTATTGATTATCGCCGGGACAAACACCGGGGAGCTGTTTTTT. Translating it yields CASSLLIIAGTNTGELFF.

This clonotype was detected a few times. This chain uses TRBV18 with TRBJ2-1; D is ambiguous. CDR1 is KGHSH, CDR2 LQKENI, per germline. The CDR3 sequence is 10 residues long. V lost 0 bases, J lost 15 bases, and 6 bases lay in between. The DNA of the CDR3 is TGTGCCAGCTCACCACCGATGAGGTTCTTC. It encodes CASSPPMRFF.

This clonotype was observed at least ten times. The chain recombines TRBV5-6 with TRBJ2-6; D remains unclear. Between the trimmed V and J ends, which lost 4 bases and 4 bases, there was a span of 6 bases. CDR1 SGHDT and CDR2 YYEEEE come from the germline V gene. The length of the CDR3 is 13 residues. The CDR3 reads CASSVLGANVLTF. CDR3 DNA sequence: TGTGCCAGCAGCGTGCTCGGGGCCAACGTCCTGACTTTC.

CDR3 nucleotides: TGTGCCAGCAGCCAAGCTAGCGGGGTATACTACGAGCAGTACTTC. As protein: CASSQASGVYYEQYF. The J gene is TRBJ2-7, the V gene TRBV3-1, with 9 nucleotides matching TRBD2. V was clipped by 1 base and J by 3 bases; unmatched bases: 4. The CDR3 totals 15 residues. Germline V gives CDR1 LGHDT, CDR2 YNNKEL (reference sequence).

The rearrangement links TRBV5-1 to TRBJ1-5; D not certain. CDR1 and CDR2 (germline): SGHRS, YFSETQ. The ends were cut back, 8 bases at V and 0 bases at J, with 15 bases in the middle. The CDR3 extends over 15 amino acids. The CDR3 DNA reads TGCGCCAGGAGCCGAGATGGGGTTAGCAATCAGCCCCAGCATTTT. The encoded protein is CARSRDGVSNQPQHF.

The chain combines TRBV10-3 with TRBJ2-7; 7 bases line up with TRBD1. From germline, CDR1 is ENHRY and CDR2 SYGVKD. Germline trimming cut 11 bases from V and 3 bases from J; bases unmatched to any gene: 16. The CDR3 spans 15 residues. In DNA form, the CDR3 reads TGTGCCTCAGCTTCAATCGGGACAGTTATCTACGAGCAGTACTTC. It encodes CASASIGTVIYEQYF.

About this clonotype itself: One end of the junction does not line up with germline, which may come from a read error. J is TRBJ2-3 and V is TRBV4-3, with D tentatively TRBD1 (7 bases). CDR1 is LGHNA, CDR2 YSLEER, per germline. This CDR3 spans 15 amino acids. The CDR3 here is CASSQRQGGPETQYF. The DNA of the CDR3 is TGCGCCAGCAGCCAAAGACAGGGAGGTCCAGAGACGCAGTATTTT.

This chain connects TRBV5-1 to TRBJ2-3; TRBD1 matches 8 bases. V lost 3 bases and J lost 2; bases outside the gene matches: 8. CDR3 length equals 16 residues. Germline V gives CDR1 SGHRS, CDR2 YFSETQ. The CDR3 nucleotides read TGCGCCAGCAGCTCTGACAGGGGCACCTACACAGATACGCAGTATTTT. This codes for CASSSDRGTYTDTQYF.

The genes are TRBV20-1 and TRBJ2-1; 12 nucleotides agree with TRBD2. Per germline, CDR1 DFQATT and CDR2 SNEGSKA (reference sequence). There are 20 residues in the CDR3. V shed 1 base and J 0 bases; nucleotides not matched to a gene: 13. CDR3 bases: TGCAGTGCTAGAGTCCCCCTTCGCCTAGCGGGAGGGAGCTCCTACAATGAGCAGTTCTTC. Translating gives CSARVPLRLAGGSSYNEQFF.

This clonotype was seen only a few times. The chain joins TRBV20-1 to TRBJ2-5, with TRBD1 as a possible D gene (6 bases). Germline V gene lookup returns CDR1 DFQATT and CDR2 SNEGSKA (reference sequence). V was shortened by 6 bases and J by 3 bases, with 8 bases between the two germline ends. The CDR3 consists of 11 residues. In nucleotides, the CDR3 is TGCAGTGCCTACAGGGAAGAGACCCAGTACTTC. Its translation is CSAYREETQYF.

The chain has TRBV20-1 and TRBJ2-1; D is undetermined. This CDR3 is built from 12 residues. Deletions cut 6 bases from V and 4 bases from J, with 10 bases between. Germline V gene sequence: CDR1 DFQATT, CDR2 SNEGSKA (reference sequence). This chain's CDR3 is CSAHILYNEQFF. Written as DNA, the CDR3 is TGCAGTGCCCACATTCTATACAATGAGCAGTTCTTC.

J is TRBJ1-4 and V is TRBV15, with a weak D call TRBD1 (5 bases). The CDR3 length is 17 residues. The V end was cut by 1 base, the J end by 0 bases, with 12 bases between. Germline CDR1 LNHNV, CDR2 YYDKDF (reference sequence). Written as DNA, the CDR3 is TGTGCCACCAGCAGAGGAGGTGCGGGACCAACTAATGAAAAACTGTTTTTT. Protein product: CATSRGGAGPTNEKLFF.